Shown below are 20 T cell receptor beta chains from a single sample sequenced in a study of T cell responses to AZD1222 COVID-19 vaccine. Profiling relied on immunoSEQ multiplex PCR, and the TCRdb table lists in-frame clones only, not all of them. The data hold 100,000 to 150,000 clones, with around 90% observed a single time. The sequencing here drew on peripheral blood, taken 28 days after the second dose of the MenACWY control vaccine. These receptors were collected from an adult who received the MenACWY meningococcal vaccine as a control.

The chain employs TRBV28 and TRBJ1-6, with no clear D. Germline CDR1 is MDHEN and CDR2 is SYDVKM. The CDR3 contains 13 residues. The V gene lost 4 bases and the J gene lost 7 bases, with 8 bases spanning the gap. CDR3 residues: CASSSPVNSPLHF. The CDR3 DNA reads as TGTGCCAGCAGTTCCCCCGTAAATTCACCCCTCCACTTT.

V usage is TRBV18 and J usage is TRBJ1-1, with TRBD1 matching 7 bases. The junction had 5 bases not matched to a gene; V was cut back by 1 base and J by 0 bases. CDR3 length equals 16 residues. Germline V gene lookup returns CDR1 KGHSH and CDR2 LQKENI. CDR3 nucleotide sequence: TGTGCCAGCTCACCACAGGGGGCGGGGATGAACACTGAAGCTTTCTTT. As protein: CASSPQGAGMNTEAFF. Full variable domain (missing parts from reference TRBV18 and TRBJ1-1): NAGVMQNPRHLVRRRGQEARLRCSPMKGHSHVYWYRQLPEEGLKFMVYLQKENIIDESGMPKERFSAEFPKEGPSILRIQQVVRGDSAAYFCASSPQGAGMNTEAFFGQGTRLTVV.

V and J are TRBV7-9 and TRBJ2-2; D is perhaps TRBD1 (5 bases). Trimming shortened V by 5 bases and J by 4 bases, and 14 bases separated the two germline ends. The CDR3 length is 15 residues. Germline-derived CDR1 and CDR2 are SEHNR and FQNEAQ (reference sequence). The CDR3 sequence: CASSPPGLGTGELFF. DNA for the CDR3: TGTGCCAGCAGCCCTCCAGGGTTGGGCACCGGGGAGCTGTTTTTT.

The chain recombines TRBV5-1 with TRBJ1-6; a weak D match, TRBD1 (6 bases). The CDR3 extends over 20 amino acids. Deletions cut 0 bases from V and 0 bases from J, with 19 bases between. Germline CDR1 and CDR2: SGHRS and YFSETQ. The CDR3 region is CASSLVGAARGSSYNSPLHF. CDR3 sequence (DNA): TGCGCCAGCAGCTTGGTGGGGGCGGCGAGGGGTAGCTCCTATAATTCACCCCTCCACTTT.

This sequence joins TRBV7-3 and TRBJ2-7, with D perhaps matching TRBD1 or TRBD2 (5 bases each). The CDR3 contains 15 residues. Between the trimmed V and J ends, which lost 2 bases and 3 bases, there was a span of 14 bases. Looked up from germline, CDR1 is SGHTA and CDR2 is FQGTGA. As DNA, the CDR3 is TGTGCCAGCAGCTTAGGAGGCCGGGACGGCTACGAGCAGTACTTC. Residues: CASSLGGRDGYEQYF.

This clone was recorded once. The chain uses TRBV4-1 and TRBJ1-1; 8 positions match TRBD1. The CDR3 length is 17 residues. CDR1 is MGHRA, CDR2 YSYEKL, per germline. Trimming removed 1 base from V and 4 bases from J; junction bases left unmatched: 11. CDR3 nucleotides: TGCGCCAGCAGCCAAGGACAGGGGAAAAGGTCGGGCACTGAAGCTTTCTTT. The encoded protein is CASSQGQGKRSGTEAFF.

The J gene is TRBJ2-7, the V gene TRBV28; the match to TRBD1 covers 9 bases. Germline-derived CDR1 and CDR2 are MDHEN and SYDVKM. The CDR3 sequence is 15 residues long. V was clipped by 3 bases and J by 2 bases; unmatched bases: 5. CDR3 nucleotides: TGTGCCAGCAGTTTGCCGGGACAGGGTGCCTACGAGCAGTACTTC. Its protein is CASSLPGQGAYEQYF.

The chain joins TRBV28 to TRBJ2-5, with 8 nucleotides matching TRBD1. V was clipped by 6 bases and J by 1 base; unmatched bases: 7. Per germline, CDR1 MDHEN and CDR2 SYDVKM. This CDR3 spans 15 amino acids. DNA for the CDR3: TGTGCCAGCAGGAGCTCCGGGACAGGCCAAGAGACCCAGTACTTC. Translated: CASRSSGTGQETQYF.

This clone was detected only once. This chain connects TRBV4-1 to TRBJ1-1, with 10 bases fitting TRBD1. The germline CDR1 and CDR2 sequences are MGHRA and YSYEKL. J gave up 0 bases and V 4 bases, and 5 bases lay outside the gene matches. The CDR3 contains 16 residues. CDR3: CASSRGTGVMNTEAFF. In DNA form, the CDR3 reads TGCGCCAGCAGCCGCGGGACAGGGGTTATGAACACTGAAGCTTTCTTT.

V and J are TRBV28 and TRBJ1-6, with D perhaps TRBD1 (5 bases). From germline, CDR1 is MDHEN and CDR2 SYDVKM. CDR3 length equals 14 residues. Trimming removed 1 base at V and 9 bases at J, with 10 bases between. CDR3 DNA: TGTGCCAGCAGTTTATTCGGGGACGTTTCACCCCTCCACTTT. The encoded protein is CASSLFGDVSPLHF.

The chain uses TRBV11-2 and TRBJ1-5; no reliable D call. Germline assignment: CDR1 SGHAT and CDR2 FQNNGV. Trimming removed 1 base from V and 2 bases from J, with 3 bases in between. The CDR3 length is 13 residues. The CDR3 here is CASSLVRNQPQHF. The DNA of the CDR3 is TGTGCCAGCAGCTTAGTGCGCAATCAGCCCCAGCATTTT.

The chain carries TRBV7-2 and TRBJ2-4; D not resolved. The CDR3 length is 14 residues. Germline V gene sequence: CDR1 SGHTA, CDR2 FQGNSA. V lost 2 bases, J lost 0 bases, and 5 bases lay in between. The chain's CDR3 is CASSLSVAKNIQYF. CDR3 bases: TGTGCCAGCAGCTTATCAGTAGCCAAAAACATTCAGTACTTC.

The gene calls are TRBV19 and TRBJ2-1; 10 bases map to TRBD1. The CDR3 has 16 residues. From germline, CDR1 is LNHDA and CDR2 SQIVND (reference sequence). The V segment lost 3 bases and the J segment 4 bases; nucleotides outside the gene matches: 6. CDR3 sequence (DNA): TGTGCCAGTAGTATGGGGGACAGGGGACGTTACAATGAGCAGTTCTTC. The encoded protein is CASSMGDRGRYNEQFF. The entire variable domain, with the rest obtained from reference TRBV19 and TRBJ2-1, is as follows: DGGITQSPKYLFRKEGQNVTLSCEQNLNHDAMYWYRQDPGQGLRLIYYSQIVNDFQKGDIAEGYSVSREKKESFPLTVTSAQKNPTAFYLCASSMGDRGRYNEQFFGPGTRLTVL.

This clone was observed a few times. The rearrangement links TRBV10-3 to TRBJ2-7; D call uncertain. CDR1 and CDR2 (germline): ENHRY, SYGVKD. The V end lost 2 bases, the J end lost 3 bases, and 8 bases lay between the germline ends. This CDR3 has 13 residues. This CDR3 is CAISEGRSYEQYF. CDR3 DNA sequence: TGTGCCATCAGTGAGGGTCGAAGCTACGAGCAGTACTTC.

The chain links TRBV4-2 to TRBJ1-6, with 9 bases matching TRBD1. Germline CDR1 is LGHNA and CDR2 is YNFKEQ. The trim removed 0 bases at V and 6 bases at J, leaving 12 bases unmatched. The CDR3 contains 19 residues. The CDR3 loop is CASSQDLVRDRVINSPLHF. The CDR3 DNA is TGTGCCAGCAGCCAAGACCTCGTCCGGGACAGGGTCATTAATTCACCCCTCCACTTT.

The chain is built from TRBV7-9 and TRBJ2-1, with D perhaps matching TRBD2 (6 bases). The CDR3 runs 15 residues. CDR1 and CDR2 from the germline V gene are SEHNR and FQNEAQ (reference sequence). V was cut by 5 bases and J by 0 bases, with 11 bases left in between. The CDR3, as DNA: TGTGCCAGCAGCCCCCCGGGAGCCTCCTACAATGAGCAGTTCTTC. Residues: CASSPPGASYNEQFF. The full variable domain, completed using reference TRBV7-9 and TRBJ2-1, is DTGVSQNPRHKITKRGQNVTFRCDPISEHNRLYWYRQTLGQGPEFLTYFQNEAQLEKSRLLSDRFSAERPKGSFSTLEIQRTEQGDSAMYLCASSPPGASYNEQFFGPGTRLTVL.

This rearrangement joins TRBV19 to TRBJ1-5, with D possibly TRBD1 on 6 matching bases. The CDR3 length is 15 residues. Trimming removed 5 bases at V and 3 bases at J, with 14 bases between. Germline CDR1 is LNHDA and CDR2 is SQIVND (reference sequence). CDR3 DNA sequence: TGTGCCAGTAGTCGGGCAGGGGAGACCAATCAGCCCCAGCATTTT. Translation gives CASSRAGETNQPQHF.

The chain uses TRBV9 and TRBJ1-2; possibly TRBD1 for D (5 bases). Germline assignment: CDR1 SGDLS and CDR2 YYNGEE. V was cut by 0 bases and J by 13 bases, with 13 bases left in between. There are 12 residues in the CDR3. The CDR3 here is CASSVEAGSFTF. DNA of the CDR3: TGTGCCAGCAGCGTAGAGGCAGGGAGCTTCACCTTC.

V gene TRBV14 combines with J gene TRBJ1-2; D remains unclear. From germline, CDR1 is SGHDN and CDR2 FVKESK. The CDR3 is 12 amino acids. Between the trimmed V and J ends, which lost 3 bases and 5 bases, there was a span of 7 bases. The CDR3 nucleotides read TGTGCCAGCAGCCAGGTTACGTATGGCTACACCTTC. Amino acids: CASSQVTYGYTF.

This chain uses TRBV7-9 with TRBJ2-1; 12 bases line up with TRBD2. This CDR3 is 16 amino acids long. V dropped 3 bases and J dropped 1; count of bases not matched to a gene: 1. The V gene's germline CDR1 is SEHNR and CDR2 FQNEAQ (reference sequence). In DNA, the CDR3 is TGTGCCAGCAGCTTCGGACTAGCGGGGTCCTACAATGAGCAGTTCTTC. Amino acid sequence: CASSFGLAGSYNEQFF.